This TCR beta chain originates from a study of T cells in localized non-small cell lung cancer. Findings and caveats of the study: Tumor showed lower T cell clonality than uninvolved adjacent lung, where it was highest. Adjacent lung held a median roughly 56 of the top 100 tumor clones.

Sequencing used immunoSEQ multiplex PCR; TCRdb keeps in-frame clones, though not all of them. Of 25,000 or so clones listed, roughly 90% were seen once; the top ten hold roughly 6.2%. CDR3 size: 10 residues. CDR1 LNHDA and CDR2 SQIVND come from the germline V gene (reference sequence). With 10 bases removed from V and 4 bases from J, the gap between germline ends came to 7 bases. This clone was seen a single time. What it binds is unknown. The sample in question was PBMCs, obtained before any cancer treatment. The source is a man between 40 and 69 years old with stage II lung adenocarcinoma. The chain uses TRBV19 and TRBJ1-1; D remains ambiguous. The CDR3 nucleotides are TGTGCCACACAGACCACTGAAGCTTTCTTT. It is translated as CATQTTEAFF.